The following is a T cell receptor (beta chain) sequence with its context. The antigen is undetermined. The data belong to a study of shared clonotypes between healthy human individuals. Assay: immunoSEQ multiplex PCR; the TCRdb copy retains only in-frame clones and omits some. The sample has roughly 2,300,000 clones, roughly 90% seen once. V shed 5 bases, J shed 8 bases, and the junction held 12 bases outside the gene matches. Germline V gene data show CDR1 as MNHNY and CDR2 as SVGAGI (reference sequence). This CDR3 has 16 residues. Study results and limitations: Among donors, the sharing of clonotypes was expected to be influenced by sequencing depth. Sharing across four donors was highest in naive CD4 (roughly 5%) and lowest in memory CD8 (around 0.4%).

The sequencing input was naive CD4+ T cells from PBMCs. Noted subset: CD45RA+ positively selected. The V and J genes are TRBV6-6 and TRBJ1-4, with 9 positions matching TRBD1. This TCR derives from a man aged 18 to 30 in good health. Some clones in this sample may be carry-over from other donors' samples. The CDR3 region has the DNA TGTGCCAGCAGTACCCTTCCGGGACAGGGAATAGAAAAACTGTTTTTT. Protein sequence: CASSTLPGQGIEKLFF.